This TCR beta chain is drawn from a study of OX40 agonist ivuxolimab in advanced cancers. Study information: Patients were dosed with the agonistic anti-OX40 (CD134) antibody ivuxolimab. With a range of roughly 20 to 79, age averaged approximately 60 years, and 65% to 90% were male. Study-level findings and limits: More expanded clones were found, on average, in CD8+ than in CD4+ T cells. Clones of CD4+ and CD8+ blood T cells grew by week 6 at doses of 0.1 to 3.0 mg/kg.

Regarding this clone: Its specificity is unknown.

Measured with immunoSEQ multiplex PCR; TCRdb has only the in-frame clones, and not every one. The data show tens of thousands of clones, around 91% seen once. Germline V gives CDR1 MNHEY, CDR2 SMNVEV (reference sequence). J gave up 6 bases and V 5 bases, and 8 bases lay outside the gene matches. The CDR3 has 14 amino acids. The material was CD4+ or CD8+ T cells sorted from blood, obtained in a trial of the OX40 agonist ivuxolimab. The sequence was obtained from an adult with an advanced solid tumor such as melanoma, head and neck, liver or kidney cancer. The chain couples TRBV27 to TRBJ2-7; 9 nucleotides agree with TRBD2. CDR3 amino acids: CASSVWASGIEQYF. The CDR3 nucleotides are TGTGCCAGCAGTGTATGGGCTAGCGGGATCGAGCAGTACTTC.